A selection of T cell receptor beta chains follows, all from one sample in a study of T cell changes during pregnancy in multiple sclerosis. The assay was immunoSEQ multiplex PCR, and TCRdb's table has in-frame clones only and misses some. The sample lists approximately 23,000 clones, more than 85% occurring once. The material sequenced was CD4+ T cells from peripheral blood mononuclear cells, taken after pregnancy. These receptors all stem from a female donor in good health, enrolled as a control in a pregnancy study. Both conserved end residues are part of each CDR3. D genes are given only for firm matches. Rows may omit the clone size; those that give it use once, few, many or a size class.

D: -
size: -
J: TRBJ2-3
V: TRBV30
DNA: TGTGCCTGGGAAGCCGGGGCAGATACGCAGTATTTT
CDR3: CAWEAGADTQYF

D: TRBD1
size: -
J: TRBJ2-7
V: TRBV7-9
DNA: TGTGCCAGCAGCTCTAGGGGGCCGGAGACCCCGACCTTC
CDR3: CASSSRGPETPTF

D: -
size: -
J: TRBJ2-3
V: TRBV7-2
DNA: TGTGCCAGCACCCGCGCGGGCCCGTGGGATACGCAGTATTTT
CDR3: CASTRAGPWDTQYF

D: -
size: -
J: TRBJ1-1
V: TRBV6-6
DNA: TGTGCCAGCACATCCCAGGGATTCAGTGTTACTGAAGCTTTCTTT
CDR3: CASTSQGFSVTEAFF

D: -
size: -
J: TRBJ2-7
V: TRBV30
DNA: TGTGCCTGGAGAGGTAAGACGGCCAGCGTGGCTCGGCGGGTTGACGAGCAGTACTTC
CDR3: CAWRGKTASVARRVDEQYF

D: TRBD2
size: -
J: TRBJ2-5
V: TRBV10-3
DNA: TGTGCCATCAGTGCCGGGACTAGCAAAGAGACCCAGTACTTC
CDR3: CAISAGTSKETQYF

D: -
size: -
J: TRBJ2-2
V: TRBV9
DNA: TGTGCCAGCAGCGTAAGCAGACTCAACACCGGGGAGCTGTTTTTT
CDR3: CASSVSRLNTGELFF

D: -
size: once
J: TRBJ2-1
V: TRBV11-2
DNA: TGTGCCAGCAGCCTCAGGGGCCCTATCTACAATGAGCAGTTCTTC
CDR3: CASSLRGPIYNEQFF

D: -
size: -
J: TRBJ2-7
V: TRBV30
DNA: TGTGCCTGGGGGAGGGGGGCCTACGAGCAGTACTTC
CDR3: CAWGRGAYEQYF

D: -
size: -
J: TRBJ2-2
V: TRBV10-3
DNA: TGTGCCATCAGTGAGTCGGGCCCCGACACCGGGGAGCTGTTTTTT
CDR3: CAISESGPDTGELFF

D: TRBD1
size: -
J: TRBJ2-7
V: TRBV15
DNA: TGTGCCACCAGCATCGACAGGGGCCACGAGCAGTACTTC
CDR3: CATSIDRGHEQYF

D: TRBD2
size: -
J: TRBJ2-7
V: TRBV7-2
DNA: TGTGCCAGCAGCCTAGCGGGAGGCTACGAGCAGTACTTC
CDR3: CASSLAGGYEQYF

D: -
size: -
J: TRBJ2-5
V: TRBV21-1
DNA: TGTGCCAGCAGCAAACCCCGGGAGGGCATAGAGACCCAGTACTTC
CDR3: CASSKPREGIETQYF

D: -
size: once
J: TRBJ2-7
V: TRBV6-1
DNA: TGTGCCAGCAGCCGACCCCGCGGGGTTGGCGAGCAGTACTTC
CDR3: CASSRPRGVGEQYF

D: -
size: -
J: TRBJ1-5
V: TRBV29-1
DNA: TGCAGCGTTAAACCAGGCGGCAATCAGCCCCAGCATTTT
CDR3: CSVKPGGNQPQHF

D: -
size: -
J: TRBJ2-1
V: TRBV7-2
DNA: TGTGCCAGCAGCTTAAGCCCCTCCGGGGGTGAGCAGTTCTTC
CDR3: CASSLSPSGGEQFF

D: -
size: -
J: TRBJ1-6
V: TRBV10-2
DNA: TGCGCCAGCAGTGGAGGAGGAGGGGCGACTAATTCACCCCTCCACTTT
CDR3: CASSGGGGATNSPLHF

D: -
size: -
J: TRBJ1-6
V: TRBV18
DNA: TGTGCCACTTGCCAGGGATCTGGAGATTCACCCCTCCACTTT
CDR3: CATCQGSGDSPLHF

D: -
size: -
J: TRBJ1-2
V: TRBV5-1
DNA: TGCGCCAGCAGCGTGACCACAGGGTTCTATGGCTACACCTTC
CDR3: CASSVTTGFYGYTF

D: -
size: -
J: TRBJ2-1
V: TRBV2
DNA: TGTGCAAGCACCCCTTACAATGAGCAGTTCTTC
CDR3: CASTPYNEQFF

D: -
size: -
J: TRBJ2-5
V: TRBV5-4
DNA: TGTGCCAGCAGCCGAGACCAAGAGACCCAGTACTTC
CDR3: CASSRDQETQYF

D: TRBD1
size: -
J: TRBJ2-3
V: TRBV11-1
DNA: TGTGCCAGCAGCTCAATTGCCGGGACAGTAAACACAGATACGCAGTATTTT
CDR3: CASSSIAGTVNTDTQYF

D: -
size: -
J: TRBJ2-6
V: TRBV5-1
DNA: TGCGCCAGCAGCTTGGGGGCTCTGGGGGCCAACGTCCTGACTTTC
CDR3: CASSLGALGANVLTF

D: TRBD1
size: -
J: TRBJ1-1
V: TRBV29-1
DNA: TGCAGCGGAACAGGGGGGACTGAAGCTTTCTTT
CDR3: CSGTGGTEAFF

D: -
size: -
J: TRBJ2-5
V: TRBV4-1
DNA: TGCGCCAGCAGCCAAGAAACTCGGGCGGGGTACAGGGAGACCCAGTACTTC
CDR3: CASSQETRAGYRETQYF

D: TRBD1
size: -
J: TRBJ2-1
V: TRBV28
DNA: TGTGCCAGCAGTTTATTGGGGACAGGGGGTCAGTTCTTC
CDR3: CASSLLGTGGQFF

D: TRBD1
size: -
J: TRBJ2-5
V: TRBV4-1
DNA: TGCGCCAGCAGCCGAGAACCGACAGGGTTCGGGCAAGAGACCCAGTACTTC
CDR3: CASSREPTGFGQETQYF

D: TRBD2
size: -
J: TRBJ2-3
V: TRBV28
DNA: TGTGCCAGCAGTTTGAGGGGGGCGGGGGGAGATACGCAGTATTTT
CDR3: CASSLRGAGGDTQYF

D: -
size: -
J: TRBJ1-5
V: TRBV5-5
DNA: TGTGCCAGCAGCTTGGCGGCGGGGGGTGTTTCGGCCCAGCATTTT
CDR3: CASSLAAGGVSAQHF

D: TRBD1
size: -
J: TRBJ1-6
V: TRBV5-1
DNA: TGCGCCAGCAGTCGACAGGGGCAAGTTTCGGTCAATTCACCCCTCCACTTT
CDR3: CASSRQGQVSVNSPLHF

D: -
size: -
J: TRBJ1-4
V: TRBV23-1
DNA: TGCGCCAGCAGCCGGAGGGCCTTGAAAGATGAAAAACTGTTTTTT
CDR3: CASSRRALKDEKLFF

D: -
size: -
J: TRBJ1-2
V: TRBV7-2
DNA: TGTGCCAGCAGCCTAAGGCAGGGGAGATTGGGTGGCTACACCTTC
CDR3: CASSLRQGRLGGYTF

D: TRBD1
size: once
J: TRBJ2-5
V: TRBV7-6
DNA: TGTGCCAGCAGCTTATCCGCAGGGGGTGGGGGAGAGACCCAGTACTTC
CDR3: CASSLSAGGGGETQYF

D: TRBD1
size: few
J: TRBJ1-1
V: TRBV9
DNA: TGTGCCAGCAGCGACCAACCGGGACAGGGAACTGAAGCTTTCTTT
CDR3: CASSDQPGQGTEAFF

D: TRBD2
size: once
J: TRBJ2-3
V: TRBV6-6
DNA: TGTGCCAGCAACTCAGCGGGAGTTGGGACAGATACGCAGTATTTT
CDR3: CASNSAGVGTDTQYF

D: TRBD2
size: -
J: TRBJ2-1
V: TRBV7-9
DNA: TGTGCCAGCAGCCGGCCGCTAGCGGGAGGGGGATCAACCTACAATGAGCAGTTCTTC
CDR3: CASSRPLAGGGSTYNEQFF

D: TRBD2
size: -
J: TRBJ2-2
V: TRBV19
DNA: TGTGCCAGTAGTCACGGGTGGGCTAGCGGGGCCGGGGAGCTGTTTTTT
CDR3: CASSHGWASGAGELFF

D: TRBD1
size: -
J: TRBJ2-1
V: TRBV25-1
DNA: TGTGCCAGCAGTGGGACAGGGTCATACACTAGTGAGCAGTTCTTC
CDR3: CASSGTGSYTSEQFF

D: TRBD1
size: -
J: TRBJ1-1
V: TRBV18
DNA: TGTGCCAGCTCCCAAAACAGGGGGAAGGACGCTGAAGCTTTCTTT
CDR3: CASSQNRGKDAEAFF

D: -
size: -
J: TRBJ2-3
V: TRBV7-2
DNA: TGTGCCAGCAGTCTGTACGGAGATACGCAGTATTTT
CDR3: CASSLYGDTQYF

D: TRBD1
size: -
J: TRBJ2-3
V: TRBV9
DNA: TGTGCCAGCAGCCCCCTCGGCAGGGGGGATACGCAGTATTTT
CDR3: CASSPLGRGDTQYF

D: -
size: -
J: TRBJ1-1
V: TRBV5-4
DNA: TGTGCCAGCAGCAACGGACGGGGAAAGGGGAACACTGAAGCTTTCTTT
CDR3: CASSNGRGKGNTEAFF

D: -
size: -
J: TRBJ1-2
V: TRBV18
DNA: TGTGCCAGCTCACCACCGATGTTTCGGGGAATGAAGTATGGCTACACCTTC
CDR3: CASSPPMFRGMKYGYTF